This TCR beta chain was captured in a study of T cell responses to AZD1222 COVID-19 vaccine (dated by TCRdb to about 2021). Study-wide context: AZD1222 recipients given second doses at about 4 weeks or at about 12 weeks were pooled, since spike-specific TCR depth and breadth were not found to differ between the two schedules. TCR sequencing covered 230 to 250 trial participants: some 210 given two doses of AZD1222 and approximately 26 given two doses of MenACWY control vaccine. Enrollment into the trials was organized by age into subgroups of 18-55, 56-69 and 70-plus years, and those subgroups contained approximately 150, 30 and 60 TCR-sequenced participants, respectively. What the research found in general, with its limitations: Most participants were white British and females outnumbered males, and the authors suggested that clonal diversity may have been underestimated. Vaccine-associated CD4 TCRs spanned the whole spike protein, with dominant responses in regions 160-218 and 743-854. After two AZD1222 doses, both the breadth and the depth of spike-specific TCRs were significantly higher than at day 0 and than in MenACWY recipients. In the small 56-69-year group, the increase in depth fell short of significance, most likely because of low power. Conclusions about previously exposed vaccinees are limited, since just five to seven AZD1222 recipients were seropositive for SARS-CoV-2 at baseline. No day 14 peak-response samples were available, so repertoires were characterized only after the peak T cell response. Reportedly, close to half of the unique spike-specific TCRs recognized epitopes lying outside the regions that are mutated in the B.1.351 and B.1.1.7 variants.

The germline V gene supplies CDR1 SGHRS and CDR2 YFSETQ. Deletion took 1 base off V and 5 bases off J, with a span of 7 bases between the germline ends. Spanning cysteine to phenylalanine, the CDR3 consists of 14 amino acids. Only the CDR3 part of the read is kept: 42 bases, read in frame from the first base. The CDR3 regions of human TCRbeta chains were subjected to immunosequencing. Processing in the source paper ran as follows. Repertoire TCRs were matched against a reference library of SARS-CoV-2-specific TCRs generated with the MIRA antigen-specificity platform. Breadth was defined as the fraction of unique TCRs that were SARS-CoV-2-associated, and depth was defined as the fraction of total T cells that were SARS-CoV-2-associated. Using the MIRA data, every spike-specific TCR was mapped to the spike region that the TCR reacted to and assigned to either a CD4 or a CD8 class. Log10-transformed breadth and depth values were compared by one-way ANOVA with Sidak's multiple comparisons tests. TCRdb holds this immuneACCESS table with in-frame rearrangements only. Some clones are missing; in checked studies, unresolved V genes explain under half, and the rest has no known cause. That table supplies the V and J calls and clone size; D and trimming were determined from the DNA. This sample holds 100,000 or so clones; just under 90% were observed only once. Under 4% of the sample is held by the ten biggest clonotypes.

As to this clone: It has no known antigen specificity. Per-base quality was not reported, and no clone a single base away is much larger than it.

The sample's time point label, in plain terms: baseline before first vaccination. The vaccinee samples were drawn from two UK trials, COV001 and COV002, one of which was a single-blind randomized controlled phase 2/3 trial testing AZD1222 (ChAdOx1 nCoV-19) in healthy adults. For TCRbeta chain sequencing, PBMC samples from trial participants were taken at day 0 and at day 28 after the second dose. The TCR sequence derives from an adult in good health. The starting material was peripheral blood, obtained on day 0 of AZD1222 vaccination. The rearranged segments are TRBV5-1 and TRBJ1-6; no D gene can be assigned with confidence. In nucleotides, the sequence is TGCGCCAGCAGCTTGTTCGTAGATAATTCACCCCTCCACTTT. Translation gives CASSLFVDNSPLHF.